The T cell receptor (beta chain) under discussion was sequenced for a study of T cell responses to AZD1222 COVID-19 vaccine. Across the study: Recipients boosted at about 4 weeks or about 12 weeks are pooled.

Clones were read by immunoSEQ multiplex PCR, and TCRdb kept only the in-frame ones, dropping some. The table has roughly 160,000 clones, over 75% seen once. The ends were cut back, 5 bases at V and 3 bases at J, with 14 bases in the middle. CDR3 length: 15 residues. The germline V gene encodes CDR1 SGHNT and CDR2 YENEEA. As to this clone: Its specificity is not known.

Points from the study as a whole: No repertoire was sampled before or during the peak T cell response, only after it. Researchers report vaccine-associated CD4 TCRs spanning spike, with dominance at 160-218 and 743-854. Close to half of spike-specific TCRs reportedly recognize unmutated variant regions.

The rearrangement joins TRBV11-3 to TRBJ2-1; possible D gene TRBD2, 5 bases. This specimen was peripheral blood, taken on day 0 of AZD1222 vaccination. This receptor was identified in an adult in good health. CDR3 DNA: TGTGCCAGCAGCGCCGGACTGAGCAACTACAATGAGCAGTTCTTC. Its translation is CASSAGLSNYNEQFF. Full variable domain (outside the CDR3, taken from reference TRBV11-3 and TRBJ2-1): EAGVVQSPRYKIIEKKQPVAFWCNPISGHNTLYWYLQNLGQGPELLIRYENEEAVDDSQLPKDRFSAERLKGVDSTLKIQPAELGDSAVYLCASSAGLSNYNEQFFGPGTRLTVL.